A selection of T cell receptor beta chains follows, all from one sample in a study of T cell repertoires in cytomegalovirus infection. Using its own MiXCR run on the reads, TCRdb lists one record per CDR3 protein. The table records 85,000 to 120,000 distinct CDR3 sequences, about 15% of them present only once. Sequenced sample: PBMCs. The receptors come from a human donor in good health (CMV status not recorded). Some clones in this sample may be carry-over from other donors' samples. Both conserved end residues are part of each CDR3. D genes are given only for firm matches. Clone size, where shown, is once, few, many, or a class for clones that have expanded.

DNA: TGTGCCAGCAGTGAACTAGCGGGGGCGGATACGCAGTATTTT
CDR3: CASSELAGADTQYF
V: TRBV2
J: TRBJ2-3
D: TRBD2
size: NA

DNA: TGTGCCAGCAGCTCCTCGGGGGGCGGGGAGCTGTTTTTT
CDR3: CASSSSGGGELFF
V: TRBV7-3
J: TRBJ2-2
D: TRBD2
size: NA

DNA: TGTGCCAGCAGCCCCGTCCCTGGACCCCTCCACTTT
CDR3: CASSPVPGPLHF
V: TRBV7-2
J: TRBJ1-6
D: NA
size: many

DNA: TGCAGTGCTAGAGTGCCCGGCGGGGCTAGCGGGGGGGCAACAGAGGAGCAGTTCTTC
CDR3: CSARVPGGASGGATEEQFF
V: TRBV20-1
J: TRBJ2-1
D: TRBD2
size: NA

DNA: TGTGCCAGCAAGTCGGGACAGGGGAATAATTCACCCCTCCACTTT
CDR3: CASKSGQGNNSPLHF
V: TRBV13
J: TRBJ1-6
D: TRBD1
size: once

DNA: TGTGCCAGCAGCCTAGGGACGGAGGGGACTGAAGCTTTCTTT
CDR3: CASSLGTEGTEAFF
V: TRBV7-2
J: TRBJ1-1
D: NA
size: few

DNA: TGTGCCAGTAGTCCCGGGACAGGGACGACCCAGCATTTT
CDR3: CASSPGTGTTQHF
V: TRBV19
J: TRBJ1-5
D: TRBD1
size: NA

DNA: TGTGCCAGCAGCTTAGTCAGGACCCTCAACACCGGGGAGCTGTTTTTT
CDR3: CASSLVRTLNTGELFF
V: TRBV7-9
J: TRBJ2-2
D: NA
size: many

DNA: TGCGCCAGCAGCTTGGAAGATGGAACAGAAGATGGCTACACCTTC
CDR3: CASSLEDGTEDGYTF
V: TRBV5-1
J: TRBJ1-2
D: NA
size: many

DNA: TGTGCCAGCAGTGCGGGGACAGTTAATTCACCCCTCCACTTT
CDR3: CASSAGTVNSPLHF
V: TRBV2
J: TRBJ1-6
D: TRBD1
size: many

DNA: TGTGCCAGCAGTACTAGCGGGGAGACCGGGGAGCTGTTTTTT
CDR3: CASSTSGETGELFF
V: TRBV6-1
J: TRBJ2-2
D: TRBD2
size: many

DNA: TGTGCCAGCAGTTTAGGTGGGACAGGGATGACTGAAGCTTTCTTT
CDR3: CASSLGGTGMTEAFF
V: TRBV28
J: TRBJ1-1
D: TRBD1
size: many

DNA: TGTGCCACCAGCAGAGGTGCGACAGATTCGAACACTGAAGCTTTCTTT
CDR3: CATSRGATDSNTEAFF
V: TRBV15
J: TRBJ1-1
D: NA
size: NA

DNA: TGTGCCAGCAGTTACTCTACGGGCCCGGAAAACACCATATATTTT
CDR3: CASSYSTGPENTIYF
V: TRBV6-6
J: TRBJ1-3
D: NA
size: few

DNA: TGTGCCAGCAGCCGAATCCTCGGGAGTAATCAGCCCCAGCATTTT
CDR3: CASSRILGSNQPQHF
V: TRBV7-2
J: TRBJ1-5
D: NA
size: many

DNA: TGCAGGGGGGGGGGGACGGAGACTGAAGCTTTCTTT
CDR3: CRGGGTETEAFF
V: TRBV20-1
J: TRBJ1-1
D: NA
size: NA

DNA: TGTGCCAGCAGCTTTACTAGCGGAGGACGAGATACGCAGTATTTT
CDR3: CASSFTSGGRDTQYF
V: TRBV11-1
J: TRBJ2-3
D: TRBD2
size: few

DNA: TGTGCCAGCAGTTACTCGAAGACTTGGCAGTACTTC
CDR3: CASSYSKTWQYF
V: TRBV6-6
J: TRBJ2-5
D: NA
size: many

DNA: TGCGCCAGCAGCCAAAAGCCTAACAGGGACCAGCAGTACTTC
CDR3: CASSQKPNRDQQYF
V: TRBV4-1
J: TRBJ2-7
D: NA
size: many

DNA: TGTGCCAGCAGCTTAGAGGGGACAGGGTATGGCTACACCTTC
CDR3: CASSLEGTGYGYTF
V: TRBV7-2
J: TRBJ1-2
D: TRBD1
size: many

DNA: TGTGCCAGCAGTTTCTCAGGGGCTAGCAATCAGCCCCAGCATTTT
CDR3: CASSFSGASNQPQHF
V: TRBV12-3/TRBV12-4
J: TRBJ1-5
D: NA
size: few

DNA: TGTGCCAGCAGCTTAGCGCAAAACACCGGGGAGCTGTTTTTT
CDR3: CASSLAQNTGELFF
V: TRBV7-2
J: TRBJ2-2
D: NA
size: many

DNA: TGCAGTGCTAGACTACAGCGTTATGACGGCTACACCTTC
CDR3: CSARLQRYDGYTF
V: TRBV20-1
J: TRBJ1-2
D: NA
size: NA

DNA: TGTGCCACCAGCAGAGACTTGACAGGGGCGAACACCATATATTTT
CDR3: CATSRDLTGANTIYF
V: TRBV15
J: TRBJ1-3
D: TRBD1
size: few